Shown below are 3 T cell receptor beta chains from a single sample sequenced in a study of shared clonotypes between healthy human individuals. TCRdb keeps only in-frame clones here, not all; method: immunoSEQ multiplex PCR. The sample yields about 2.4 million clones, roughly 93% seen once. The sample consisted of naive CD4+ T cells from PBMCs. Subset: CD45RA+ positively selected. Receptors were obtained from a man in his late teens or twenties in good health. Some clones in this sample may be carry-over from other donors' samples.

The chain combines TRBV27 with TRBJ2-3; the D is unclear. This CDR3 is 13 amino acids long. Trimming cost V 5 bases and J 2 bases, with 8 bases left between them. From germline, CDR1 is MNHEY and CDR2 SMNVEV (reference sequence). The DNA of the CDR3 is TGTGCCAGCAGTACCCCCCCCACAGATACGCAGTATTTT. Its protein product is CASSTPPTDTQYF.

The rearrangement links TRBV7-9 to TRBJ2-1; 9 bases map to TRBD2. The junction had 4 bases not matched to a gene; V was cut back by 3 bases and J by 7 bases. CDR3 length: 14 residues. Germline V lookup: CDR1 SEHNR, CDR2 FQNEAQ (reference sequence). CDR3 in amino acids: CASSFGGRGNEQFF. CDR3 DNA: TGTGCCAGCAGCTTCGGCGGGAGGGGGAATGAGCAGTTCTTC.

The J gene is TRBJ1-1, the V gene TRBV9; 8 bases are shared with TRBD1. The V segment lost 2 bases and the J segment 6 bases; nucleotides outside the gene matches: 6. Looked up from germline, CDR1 is SGDLS and CDR2 is YYNGEE. The CDR3 extends over 14 amino acids. CDR3 sequence: CASSVSSQGAEAFF. CDR3 nucleotides: TGTGCCAGCAGCGTCTCCTCACAGGGGGCTGAAGCTTTCTTT.